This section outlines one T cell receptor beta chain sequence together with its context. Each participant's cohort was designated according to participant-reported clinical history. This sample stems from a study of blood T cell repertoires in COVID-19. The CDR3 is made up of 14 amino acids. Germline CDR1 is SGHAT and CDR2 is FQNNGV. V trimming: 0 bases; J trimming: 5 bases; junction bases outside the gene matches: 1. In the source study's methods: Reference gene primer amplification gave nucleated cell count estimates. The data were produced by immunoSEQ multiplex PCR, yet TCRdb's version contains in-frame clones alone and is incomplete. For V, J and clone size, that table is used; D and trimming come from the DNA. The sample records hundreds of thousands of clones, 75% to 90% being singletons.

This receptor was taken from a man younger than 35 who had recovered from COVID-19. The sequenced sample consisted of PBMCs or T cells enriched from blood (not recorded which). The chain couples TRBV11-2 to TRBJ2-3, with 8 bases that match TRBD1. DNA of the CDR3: TGTGCCAGCAGCTTAGACAGGGGGCGAGATACGCAGTATTTT. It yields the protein CASSLDRGRDTQYF.